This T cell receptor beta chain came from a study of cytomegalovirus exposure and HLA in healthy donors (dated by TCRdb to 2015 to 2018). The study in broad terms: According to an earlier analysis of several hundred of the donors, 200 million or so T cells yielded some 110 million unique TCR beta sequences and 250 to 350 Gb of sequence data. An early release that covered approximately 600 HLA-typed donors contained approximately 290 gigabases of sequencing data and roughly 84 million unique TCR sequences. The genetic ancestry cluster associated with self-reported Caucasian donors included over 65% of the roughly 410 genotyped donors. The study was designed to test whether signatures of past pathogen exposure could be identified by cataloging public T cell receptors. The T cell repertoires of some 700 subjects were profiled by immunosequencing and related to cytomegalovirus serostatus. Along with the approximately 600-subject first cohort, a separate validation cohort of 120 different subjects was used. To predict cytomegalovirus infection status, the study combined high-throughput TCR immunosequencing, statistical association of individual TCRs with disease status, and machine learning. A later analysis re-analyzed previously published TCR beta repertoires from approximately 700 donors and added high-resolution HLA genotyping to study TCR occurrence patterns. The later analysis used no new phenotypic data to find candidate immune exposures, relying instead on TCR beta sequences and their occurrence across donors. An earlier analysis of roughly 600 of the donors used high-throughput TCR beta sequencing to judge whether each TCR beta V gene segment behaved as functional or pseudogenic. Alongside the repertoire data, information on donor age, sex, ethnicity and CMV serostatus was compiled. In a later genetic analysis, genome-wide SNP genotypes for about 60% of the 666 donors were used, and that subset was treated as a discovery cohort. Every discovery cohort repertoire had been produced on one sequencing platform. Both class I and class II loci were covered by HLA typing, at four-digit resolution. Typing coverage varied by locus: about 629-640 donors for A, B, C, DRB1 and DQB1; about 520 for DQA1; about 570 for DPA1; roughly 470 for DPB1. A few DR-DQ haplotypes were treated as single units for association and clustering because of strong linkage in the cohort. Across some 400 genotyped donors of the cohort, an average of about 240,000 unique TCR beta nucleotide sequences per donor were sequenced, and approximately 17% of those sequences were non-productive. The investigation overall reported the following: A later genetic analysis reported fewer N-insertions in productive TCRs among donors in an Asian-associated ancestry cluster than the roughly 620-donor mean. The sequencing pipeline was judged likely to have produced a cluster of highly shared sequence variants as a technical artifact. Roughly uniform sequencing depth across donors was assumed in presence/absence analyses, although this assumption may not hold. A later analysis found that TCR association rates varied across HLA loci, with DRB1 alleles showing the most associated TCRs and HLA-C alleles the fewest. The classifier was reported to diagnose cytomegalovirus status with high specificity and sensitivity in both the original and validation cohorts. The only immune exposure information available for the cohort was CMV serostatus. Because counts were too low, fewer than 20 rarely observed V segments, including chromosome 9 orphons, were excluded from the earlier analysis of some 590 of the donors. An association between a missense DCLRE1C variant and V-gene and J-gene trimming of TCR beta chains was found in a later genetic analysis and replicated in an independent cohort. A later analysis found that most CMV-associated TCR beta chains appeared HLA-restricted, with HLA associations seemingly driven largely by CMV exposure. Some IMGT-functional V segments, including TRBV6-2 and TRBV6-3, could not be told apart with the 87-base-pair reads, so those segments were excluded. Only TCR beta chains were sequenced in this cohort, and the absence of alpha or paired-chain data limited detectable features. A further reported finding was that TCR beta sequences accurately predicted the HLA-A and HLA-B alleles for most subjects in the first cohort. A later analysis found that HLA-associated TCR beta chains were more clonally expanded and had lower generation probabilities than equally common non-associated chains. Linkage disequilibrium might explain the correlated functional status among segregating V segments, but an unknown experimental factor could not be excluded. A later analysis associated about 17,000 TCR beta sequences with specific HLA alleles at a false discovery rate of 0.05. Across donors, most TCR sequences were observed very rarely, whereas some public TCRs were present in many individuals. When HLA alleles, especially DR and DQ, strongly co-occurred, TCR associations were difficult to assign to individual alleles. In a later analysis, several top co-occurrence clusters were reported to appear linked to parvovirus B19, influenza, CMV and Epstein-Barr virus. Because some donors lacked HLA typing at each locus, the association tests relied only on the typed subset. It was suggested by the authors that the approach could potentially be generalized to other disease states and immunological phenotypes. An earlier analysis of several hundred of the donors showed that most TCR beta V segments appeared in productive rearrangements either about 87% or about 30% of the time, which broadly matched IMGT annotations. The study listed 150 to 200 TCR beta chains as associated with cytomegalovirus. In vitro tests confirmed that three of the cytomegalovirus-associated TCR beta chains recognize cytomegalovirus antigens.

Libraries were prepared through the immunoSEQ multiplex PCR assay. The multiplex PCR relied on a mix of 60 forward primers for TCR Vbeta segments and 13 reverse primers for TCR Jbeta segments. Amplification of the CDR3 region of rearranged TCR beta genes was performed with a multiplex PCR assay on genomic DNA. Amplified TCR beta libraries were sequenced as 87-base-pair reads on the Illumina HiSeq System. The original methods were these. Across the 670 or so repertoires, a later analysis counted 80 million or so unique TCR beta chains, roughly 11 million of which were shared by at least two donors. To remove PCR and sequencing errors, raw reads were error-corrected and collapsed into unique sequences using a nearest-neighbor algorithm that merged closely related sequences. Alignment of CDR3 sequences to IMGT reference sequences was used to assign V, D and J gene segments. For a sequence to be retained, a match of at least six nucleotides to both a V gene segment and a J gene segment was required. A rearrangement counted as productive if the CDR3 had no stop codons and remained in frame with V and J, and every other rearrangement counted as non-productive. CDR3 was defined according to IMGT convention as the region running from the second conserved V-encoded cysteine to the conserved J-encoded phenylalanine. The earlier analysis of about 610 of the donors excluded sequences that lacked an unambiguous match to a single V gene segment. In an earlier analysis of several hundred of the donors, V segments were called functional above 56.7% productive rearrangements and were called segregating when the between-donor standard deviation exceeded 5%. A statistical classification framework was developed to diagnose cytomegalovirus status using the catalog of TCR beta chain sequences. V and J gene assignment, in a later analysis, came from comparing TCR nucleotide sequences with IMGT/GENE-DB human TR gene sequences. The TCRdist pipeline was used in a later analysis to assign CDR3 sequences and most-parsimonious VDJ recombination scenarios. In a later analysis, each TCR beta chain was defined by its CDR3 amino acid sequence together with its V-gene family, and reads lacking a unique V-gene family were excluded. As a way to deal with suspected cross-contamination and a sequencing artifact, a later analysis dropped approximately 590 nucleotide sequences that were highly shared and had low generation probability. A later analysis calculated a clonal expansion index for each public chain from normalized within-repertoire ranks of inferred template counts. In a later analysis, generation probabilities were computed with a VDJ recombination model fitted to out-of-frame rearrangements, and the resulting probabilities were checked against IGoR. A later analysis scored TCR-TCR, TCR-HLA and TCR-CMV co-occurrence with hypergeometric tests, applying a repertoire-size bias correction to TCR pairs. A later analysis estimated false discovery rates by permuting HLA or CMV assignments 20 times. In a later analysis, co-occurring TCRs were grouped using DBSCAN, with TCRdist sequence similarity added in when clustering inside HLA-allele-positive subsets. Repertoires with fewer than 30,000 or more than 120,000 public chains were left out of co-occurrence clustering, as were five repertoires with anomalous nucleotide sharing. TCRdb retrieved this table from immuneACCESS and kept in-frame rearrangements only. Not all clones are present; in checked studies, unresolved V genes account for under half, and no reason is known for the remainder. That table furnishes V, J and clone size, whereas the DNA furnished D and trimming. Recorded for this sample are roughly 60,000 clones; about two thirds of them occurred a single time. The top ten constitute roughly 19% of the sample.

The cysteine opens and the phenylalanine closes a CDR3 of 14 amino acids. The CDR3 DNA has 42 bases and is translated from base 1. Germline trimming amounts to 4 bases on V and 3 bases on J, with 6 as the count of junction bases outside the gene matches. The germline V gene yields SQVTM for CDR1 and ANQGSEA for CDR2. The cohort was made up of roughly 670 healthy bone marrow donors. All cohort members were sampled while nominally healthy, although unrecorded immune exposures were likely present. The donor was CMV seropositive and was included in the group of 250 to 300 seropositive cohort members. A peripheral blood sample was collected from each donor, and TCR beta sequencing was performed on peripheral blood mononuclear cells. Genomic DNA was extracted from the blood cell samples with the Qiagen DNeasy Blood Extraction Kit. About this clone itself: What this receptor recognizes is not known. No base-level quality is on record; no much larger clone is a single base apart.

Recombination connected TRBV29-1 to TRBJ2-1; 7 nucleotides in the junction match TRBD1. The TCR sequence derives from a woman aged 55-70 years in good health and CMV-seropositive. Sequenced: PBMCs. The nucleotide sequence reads TGCAGCGTTGGGCCAGACAGGGACTACAATGAGCAGTTCTTC. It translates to CSVGPDRDYNEQFF.